Described below is a single T cell receptor (beta chain) sequence and its context. The J segment lost 3 bases and the V segment lost 4 bases, leaving 8 bases of the junction unmatched. CDR1 and CDR2 (germline): KGHDR, SFDVKD. There are 15 residues in the CDR3. The data derive from a study of blood T cell repertoires in COVID-19. Participants were aged about 18 to 100 years from roughly 26 US areas. The table came from immunoSEQ multiplex PCR; TCRdb's copy has only in-frame clones and leaves some out. In the table there are 300,000 or so clones, 86% of which are singletons. Sequenced input: PBMCs or T cells enriched from blood (not recorded which). The sequence was collected from a woman aged 40 to 50 with acute COVID-19. The chain employs TRBV24-1 and TRBJ2-7; 7 nucleotides line up with TRBD2. The CDR3 DNA reads TGTGCCACCAGTGAGTGCCGGGACTACGACTACGAGCAGTACTTC. Protein: CATSECRDYDYEQYF.